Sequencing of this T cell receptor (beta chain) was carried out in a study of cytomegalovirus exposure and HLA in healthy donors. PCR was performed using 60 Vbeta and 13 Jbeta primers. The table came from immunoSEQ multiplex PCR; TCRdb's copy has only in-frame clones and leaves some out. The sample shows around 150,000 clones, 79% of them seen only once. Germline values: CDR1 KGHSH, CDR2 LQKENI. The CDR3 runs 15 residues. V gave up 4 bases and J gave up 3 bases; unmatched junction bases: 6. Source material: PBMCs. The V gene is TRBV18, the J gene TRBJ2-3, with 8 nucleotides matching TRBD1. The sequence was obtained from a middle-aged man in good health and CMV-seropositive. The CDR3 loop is CASSRPGGSTDTQYF. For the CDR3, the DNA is TGTGCCAGCTCACGACCAGGGGGCTCGACAGATACGCAGTATTTT.